A single T cell receptor (beta chain) is shown here with its context. There is no known antigen for this receptor. Base quality data are lacking; no much larger clone is found one base away. This entry belongs to a study of T cell responses to AZD1222 COVID-19 vaccine (dated by TCRdb to the early 2020s). Describing the broader study: AZD1222 recipients given second doses at about 4 weeks or at about 12 weeks were pooled, since spike-specific TCR depth and breadth were not found to differ between the two schedules. Enrollment into the trials was organized by age into subgroups of 18-55, 56-69 and 70-plus years, and those subgroups contained about 160, 30 and 59 TCR-sequenced participants, respectively. A total of 230 to 250 trial participants underwent TCR sequencing, of whom roughly 210 received two doses of AZD1222 and some 25 received two doses of the MenACWY control vaccine.

This specimen's time point label, per the study, means: baseline before first vaccination. Vaccinee samples came from UK trials COV001 and COV002, including a single-blind randomized controlled phase 2/3 trial of AZD1222 (ChAdOx1 nCoV-19) in healthy adults. Trial participant PBMC samples were collected at day 0 and day 28 after the second dose for TCRbeta chain sequencing. The CDR3 regions of human TCRbeta chains were analyzed by immunosequencing. As for the original processing: TCRs in the repertoires were compared against a reference library of SARS-CoV-2-specific TCRs that had been generated with the MIRA antigen-specificity platform. Breadth was defined as the fraction of unique TCRs that were SARS-CoV-2-associated, and depth was defined as the fraction of total T cells that were SARS-CoV-2-associated. Using the MIRA data, each spike-specific TCR was assigned both to the spike region to which the TCR was reactive and to a CD4 or CD8 class. Log10-transformed breadth and depth values were compared by one-way ANOVA with Sidak's multiple comparisons tests. In TCRdb, the immuneACCESS table is reduced to in-frame sequences with V and J assigned. These tables do not hold every clone; where another copy was compared, an unresolved V gene accounts for under half, and the others remain unexplained. The V and J calls and the clone size are those of that table, but D and trimming were determined from the DNA. This sample is represented by 80,000 or so clones; over 80% of them were singletons. The top ten clonotypes cover approximately 2.8% of the sample.

Looking up the germline V gene yields CDR1 MRHNA and CDR2 SNTAGT. The trim is 5 bases for V and 1 base for J, with a gap of 4 bases between the germline ends. The CDR3 runs 12 residues from the cysteine to the phenylalanine. Only CDR3 DNA remains: 36 bases, in frame from the first base. Results the study describes overall, beyond this receptor: Vaccine-associated CD4 TCRs spanned the whole spike protein, with dominant responses in regions 160-218 and 743-854. Participants were mostly white British and included more females than males, and it was suggested by the authors that clonal diversity may have been underestimated. No day 14 peak-response samples were available, so repertoires were characterized only after the peak T cell response. Conclusions about previously exposed vaccinees are limited because only six or seven AZD1222 recipients were SARS-CoV-2 seropositive at baseline. The 56-69-year group was small, and its depth increase did not reach significance, likely because of low power. Nearly half of unique spike-specific TCRs reportedly recognized epitopes outside regions mutated in the B.1.351 and B.1.1.7 variants. Spike-specific TCR breadth and depth rose significantly after two AZD1222 doses compared with day 0 and with MenACWY recipients.

The sequencing here drew on peripheral blood, taken on day 0 of AZD1222 vaccination. The chain uses TRBV6-4 and TRBJ2-3; no D gene is confidently identified. This clonotype was obtained from an adult in good health. The nucleotide sequence is given as TGTGCCAGCAGTAGCGGCACAGATACGCAGTATTTT. Its protein product is CASSSGTDTQYF.